This is a list of T cell receptor beta chains from one sample in a study of cytomegalovirus exposure and HLA in healthy donors. Produced via immunoSEQ multiplex PCR; TCRdb's table is partial and in-frame only. The profile shows hundreds of thousands of clones, around 89% of them singletons. Sequencing was performed on PBMCs. Source of these receptors: a woman between 18 and 29 years old in good health and CMV-seronegative. Each CDR3 is given with its conserved first and last residue. The D gene is left open where the match is weak. Only some rows state a clone size, as once, few, many or a class for expanded clones.

D gene,clone size,V gene,J gene,CDR3 protein,CDR3 DNA
.,.,TRBV19,TRBJ1-5,CASSIQDNQPQHF,TGTGCCAGTAGTATCCAGGACAATCAGCCCCAGCATTTT
TRBD2,.,TRBV27,TRBJ2-2,CASSLGGGKVTGELFF,TGTGCCAGCAGTTTAGGGGGGGGTAAGGTGACCGGGGAGCTGTTTTTT
TRBD1,.,TRBV7-6,TRBJ1-4,CASSRTGFGEKLFF,TGTGCCAGCAGCCGGACAGGGTTTGGGGAAAAACTGTTTTTT
.,once,TRBV10-3,TRBJ1-5,CATADYSNQPQHF,TGTGCCACCGCCGACTATAGCAATCAGCCCCAGCATTTT
TRBD2,.,TRBV5-6,TRBJ2-7,CASSPGGADTYEQYF,TGTGCCAGCAGCCCCGGGGGGGCAGATACCTACGAGCAGTACTTC
.,.,TRBV14,TRBJ2-3,CASSQEASDTQYF,TGTGCCAGCAGCCAAGAAGCGTCGGATACGCAGTATTTT
TRBD1,.,TRBV5-1,TRBJ2-2,CASTRGGAFTGELFF,TGCGCCAGCACACGAGGGGGCGCTTTCACCGGGGAGCTGTTTTTT
.,.,TRBV9,TRBJ2-2,CASTSSGFGELFF,TGTGCCAGCACCTCCTCAGGGTTCGGGGAGCTGTTTTTT
TRBD1,few,TRBV5-5,TRBJ1-2,CASSLTGVYGYTF,TGTGCCAGCAGCTTGACAGGGGTTTATGGCTACACCTTC
.,once,TRBV2,TRBJ1-1,CASSAHVQTEAFF,TGTGCCAGCAGCGCGCATGTGCAAACTGAAGCTTTCTTT
.,.,TRBV15,TRBJ2-5,CATSRGHSQETQYF,TGTGCCACCAGCAGGGGACATTCCCAAGAGACCCAGTACTTC
.,.,TRBV4-2,TRBJ2-3,CASSHGGGQVQDTQYF,TGTGCCAGCAGCCATGGGGGGGGACAGGTGCAAGATACGCAGTATTTT
.,.,TRBV6-1,TRBJ2-7,CASSQGGTDGEQYF,TGTGCCAGCAGTCAAGGGGGGACAGATGGGGAGCAGTACTTC
TRBD1,.,TRBV9,TRBJ1-5,CASSSRGAGGDQQPQHF,TGTGCCAGCAGTTCAAGGGGAGCAGGGGGTGATCAGCAGCCCCAGCATTTT
.,.,TRBV20-1,TRBJ2-7,CSARVPPLIF,TGCAGTGCTAGAGTCCCCCCCCTTATATTC
.,.,TRBV29-1,TRBJ1-1,CSVLNTEAFF,TGCAGCGTTCTTAACACTGAAGCTTTCTTT
.,.,TRBV5-1,TRBJ2-1,CASSREEGDEQFF,TGCGCCAGCAGCAGGGAGGAAGGGGATGAGCAGTTCTTC
TRBD2,.,TRBV6-5,TRBJ2-7,CASSLRSGSSYEQYF,TGTGCCAGCAGCCTTAGAAGCGGGAGCTCCTACGAGCAGTACTTC
TRBD1,once,TRBV5-6,TRBJ1-2,CASSSTGGFDGYTF,TGTGCCAGCAGCTCTACAGGGGGCTTTGATGGCTACACCTTC
.,once,TRBV5-1,TRBJ2-2,CASSFEGVLTGELFF,TGCGCCAGCAGCTTCGAGGGAGTACTCACCGGGGAGCTGTTTTTT
TRBD1,.,TRBV5-4,TRBJ2-7,CASRLGGSGGADEQYF,TGTGCCAGCAGGTTGGGGGGCTCAGGGGGCGCGGACGAGCAGTACTTC
.,.,TRBV5-8,TRBJ2-1,CASSLDRGYEQFF,TGTGCCAGCAGCTTGGATCGAGGCTATGAGCAGTTCTTC
.,.,TRBV5-6,TRBJ2-7,CASSLARYEQYF,TGTGCCAGCAGCTTGGCCCGGTACGAGCAGTACTTC
TRBD1,once,TRBV27,TRBJ1-5,CASSIQGNQPQHF,TGTGCCAGCAGCATACAGGGGAATCAGCCCCAGCATTTT
TRBD1,.,TRBV2,TRBJ1-4,CASAGDAGGLPNEKLFF,TGTGCCAGCGCTGGGGATGCAGGGGGCCTACCAAATGAAAAACTGTTTTTT
TRBD1,.,TRBV5-1,TRBJ1-1,CASSSLLTGSNTEAFF,TGCGCCAGCAGCTCCCTCCTGACAGGGTCTAACACTGAAGCTTTCTTT
.,.,TRBV4-3,TRBJ2-7,CASSQGGGGAPTYEQYF,TGCGCCAGCAGCCAAGGGGGCGGCGGGGCACCAACCTACGAGCAGTACTTC
.,.,TRBV12-2,TRBJ2-2,CASRLATGQGAVANTGELFF,TGTGCAAGTCGCTTAGCGACCGGACAGGGGGCCGTCGCGAACACCGGGGAGCTGTTTTTT
TRBD1,few,TRBV5-1,TRBJ1-1,CASSLTGGDTEAFF,TGCGCCAGCAGCCTGACAGGGGGGGACACTGAAGCTTTCTTT
TRBD1,once,TRBV7-2,TRBJ2-7,CASSRDRGSYEQYF,TGTGCCAGCAGCCGGGACAGGGGTTCCTACGAGCAGTACTTC
TRBD2,few,TRBV15,TRBJ2-1,CATSGLANEQFF,TGTGCCACCAGCGGACTAGCCAATGAGCAGTTCTTC
.,.,TRBV9,TRBJ2-1,CASSESRGVNEQFF,TGTGCCAGCAGCGAGTCTAGGGGCGTCAATGAGCAGTTCTTC
TRBD1,.,TRBV19,TRBJ2-7,CASSKQGGSYEQYF,TGTGCCAGTAGTAAACAGGGGGGCTCCTACGAGCAGTACTTC
TRBD2,.,TRBV9,TRBJ2-7,CASSARTSGSEQYF,TGTGCCAGCAGCGCAAGGACTAGCGGGAGTGAGCAGTACTTC
.,.,TRBV6-5,TRBJ1-1,CASSKLQGVPEAFF,TGTGCCAGCAGTAAACTTCAAGGAGTGCCTGAAGCTTTCTTT
.,.,TRBV7-9,TRBJ2-1,CASSPRYNEQFF,TGTGCCAGCAGCCCGCGCTACAATGAGCAGTTCTTC
TRBD2,.,TRBV4-3,TRBJ2-1,CASSFGTSGNLNEQFF,TGCGCCAGCAGCTTCGGGACTAGCGGGAACTTAAATGAGCAGTTCTTC
TRBD1,.,TRBV19,TRBJ2-7,CASSSTGQGSYEQYF,TGTGCCAGTAGTTCGACTGGACAGGGTAGCTACGAGCAGTACTTC
.,once,TRBV7-9,TRBJ2-1,CASSLGDEQFF,TGTGCCAGCAGCTTGGGCGATGAGCAGTTCTTC
.,.,TRBV7-2,TRBJ2-7,CASSWREFYEQYF,TGTGCCAGCAGCTGGAGGGAATTCTACGAGCAGTACTTC
.,.,TRBV5-5,TRBJ1-1,CASSLVRAEAFF,TGTGCCAGCAGCTTGGTGCGGGCTGAAGCTTTCTTT
.,.,TRBV28,TRBJ1-2,CASKWMQGPNYGYTF,TGTGCCAGCAAGTGGATGCAGGGTCCTAACTATGGCTACACCTTC